This entry lists 19 T cell receptor beta chains sequenced from one sample in a study of graft-versus-host responses after intestinal transplantation. No antigens are known for them. Some clones are missing from TCRdb's copy, which holds only in-frame ones; the method was immunoSEQ multiplex PCR. Here the sample spans approximately 63,000 clones, approximately 94% being singletons. The specimen was unstimulated CD4+ T cells sorted from spleen or lymph node cells, collected before transplant. These receptors all come from a human donor who was the organ donor for an intestinal transplant.

This clone came up once. CDR3 loop: CASSQDGGGQRETQYF. CDR3 bases: TGCGCCAGCAGCCAAGATGGCGGGGGGCAACGGGAGACCCAGTACTTC. The chain combines TRBV4-3 with TRBJ2-5; 8 bases agree with TRBD2. The J segment lost 5 bases and the V segment lost 0 bases, leaving 8 bases of the junction unmatched. This CDR3 contains 16 residues. CDR1 and CDR2 (germline): LGHNA, YSLEER.

This clone has a single count. This sequence joins TRBV15 and TRBJ2-7; no firm D call. The V end lost 1 base, the J end lost 0 bases, and 10 bases lay between the germline ends. CDR1 is LNHNV, CDR2 YYDKDF, per germline (reference sequence). The CDR3 runs 15 residues. CDR3 nucleotide sequence: TGTGCCACCAGCAGAGTCCTTGGGGACTCCTACGAGCAGTACTTC. Its translation is CATSRVLGDSYEQYF.

This chain joins TRBV29-1 and TRBJ1-2, with TRBD1 matching over 7 bases. Germline V gives CDR1 SQVTM, CDR2 ANQGSEA. V shed 4 bases and J 4 bases; nucleotides not matched to a gene: 6. The CDR3 covers 13 residues. CDR3 sequence reads: CSVGQGRTYGYTF. CDR3 sequence (DNA): TGCAGCGTTGGACAGGGTAGGACCTATGGCTACACCTTC.

The CDR3: CASSLTDREGYTF. CDR3 sequence (DNA): TGTGCCAGCTCACTAACGGACAGGGAAGGCTACACCTTC. This sequence joins TRBV18 and TRBJ1-2, with TRBD1 matching over 8 bases. The CDR3 covers 13 residues. V shed 4 bases and J 8 bases; nucleotides not matched to a gene: 6. Germline CDR1 and CDR2: KGHSH and LQKENI.

The CDR3 DNA is TGTGCCAGCAGCGAACAGGGGTTCGGCTACGAGCAGTACTTC. This translates into CASSEQGFGYEQYF. The J gene is TRBJ2-7, the V gene TRBV7-9; 7 bases agree with TRBD1. Germline CDR1 is SEHNR and CDR2 is FQNEAQ (reference sequence). This CDR3 has 14 residues. Trimming took 5 bases from V and 3 from J; bases not matched to a gene: 7.

This clone was seen only a few times. The rearrangement uses TRBV10-3 and TRBJ1-4, with 8 bases identical to TRBD1. With V trimmed by 10 bases and J by 8 bases, 12 bases remained unmatched. Germline V lookup: CDR1 ENHRY, CDR2 SYGVKD. There are 14 residues in the CDR3. The CDR3: CATSQTGEREKLFF. The CDR3 DNA reads as TGTGCCACCTCTCAGACAGGGGAGCGGGAAAAACTGTTTTTT.

V is TRBV10-3 and J is TRBJ1-5; possibly TRBD1 for D (5 bases). Trimming took off 8 bases at V and 2 bases at J, with 7 bases between the two ends. The length of the CDR3 is 12 residues. Per germline, CDR1 ENHRY and CDR2 SYGVKD. CDR3 sequence: CAIVQGNQPQHF. DNA for the CDR3: TGTGCCATCGTACAGGGCAATCAGCCCCAGCATTTT.

This chain joins TRBV19 and TRBJ1-1; a possible D gene is TRBD1 (5 bases). CDR3 length: 17 residues. Germline V gene sequence: CDR1 LNHDA, CDR2 SQIVND (reference sequence). V was clipped by 3 bases and J by 1 base, with 18 bases between them. CDR3 in amino acids: CASSIGQGKHSNTEAFF. The CDR3, as DNA: TGTGCCAGTAGTATCGGGCAGGGAAAGCATTCGAACACTGAAGCTTTCTTT.

The rearrangement joins TRBV6-1 to TRBJ2-3, with 10 nucleotides matching TRBD2. Germline assignment: CDR1 MNHNS and CDR2 SASEGT. With 7 bases clipped from V and 2 bases from J, the junction kept 6 bases outside the gene matches. The CDR3 is 15 amino acids. In DNA, the CDR3 is TGTGCCAGCATCCGGACTAGCGGAGCCACAGATACGCAGTATTTT. Protein product: CASIRTSGATDTQYF.

The J gene is TRBJ1-2, the V gene TRBV19, with a possible D match to TRBD1 (6 bases). The V gene's germline CDR1 is LNHDA and CDR2 SQIVND (reference sequence). Trimming left V 8 bases short and J 3 bases short, with 13 bases between. This CDR3 spans 13 amino acids. The CDR3 region is CASSLGQYYGYTF. The CDR3 DNA follows: TGTGCCAGTTCCCTCGGACAGTACTATGGCTACACCTTC. The whole variable domain, filled in from reference TRBV19 and TRBJ1-2, reads DGGITQSPKYLFRKEGQNVTLSCEQNLNHDAMYWYRQDPGQGLRLIYYSQIVNDFQKGDIAEGYSVSREKKESFPLTVTSAQKNPTAFYLCASSLGQYYGYTFGSGTRLTVV.

This sequence joins TRBV5-4 and TRBJ2-3; D is uncertain. The CDR3 is 12 amino acids. Trimming removed 0 bases from V and 8 bases from J, with 7 bases in between. Per germline, CDR1 SGHNT and CDR2 YYREEE (reference sequence). The CDR3 here is CASSLGAGTQYF. CDR3 bases: TGTGCCAGCAGCTTGGGGGCAGGTACGCAGTATTTT.

The genes are TRBV7-8 and TRBJ1-6; TRBD1 matches 10 bases. This CDR3 is 14 amino acids long. The germline V gene has CDR1 SGHVS and CDR2 FQNEAQ. V trimming: 1 base; J trimming: 9 bases; junction bases outside the gene matches: 0. The DNA of the CDR3 is TGTGCCAGCAGCTTAGGGGACAGGGGTTCACCCCTCCACTTT. Translating gives CASSLGDRGSPLHF.

This clone is a singleton in its sample. Written as DNA, the CDR3 is TGTGCCAGCAAACAACTAGCGGGGGGGCACAATGAGCAGTTCTTC. It yields the protein CASKQLAGGHNEQFF. The chain is built from TRBV5-4 and TRBJ2-1, with 13 bases matching TRBD2. Trimming at V came to 6 bases and at J to 5 bases, leaving 5 bases not matched to a gene. Germline-derived CDR1 and CDR2 are SGHNT and YYREEE (reference sequence). The length of the CDR3 is 15 residues.

The chain combines TRBV9 with TRBJ2-1, with 8 positions matching TRBD1. The germline V gene has CDR1 SGDLS and CDR2 YYNGEE. The J segment lost 9 bases and the V segment lost 0 bases, leaving 14 bases of the junction unmatched. The CDR3 is made up of 17 amino acids. The CDR3: CASSVASPGRGLGEQFF. CDR3 DNA sequence: TGTGCCAGCAGCGTAGCATCCCCTGGCAGGGGGCTGGGTGAGCAGTTCTTC.

This chain connects TRBV6-1 to TRBJ2-5; the match to TRBD2 covers 8 bases. CDR1 is MNHNS and CDR2 is SASEGT in the germline V gene. The CDR3 is 17 residues long. V trimming: 0 bases; J trimming: 3 bases; junction bases outside the gene matches: 9. CDR3 DNA sequence: TGTGCCAGCAGTGAAGCGCCCCGAGCGGGGGTAAAAGAGACCCAGTACTTC. Its protein product is CASSEAPRAGVKETQYF.

The J gene is TRBJ2-4, the V gene TRBV2, with D perhaps matching TRBD1 (5 bases). V was trimmed by 3 bases and J by 3 bases, leaving 9 bases between them. Per the germline V gene, CDR1 is SNHLY and CDR2 is FYNNEI. This CDR3 is 14 amino acids long. In DNA, the CDR3 is TGTGCCAGCAGTGACAGGGTGAGCAAAAACATTCAGTACTTC. Protein: CASSDRVSKNIQYF.

This CDR3 is CASSLSNTGELFF. In nucleotides, the CDR3 is TGTGCCAGCAGCTTGTCGAACACCGGGGAGCTGTTTTTT. The chain uses TRBV7-8 and TRBJ2-2; D is ambiguous. Trimming removed 3 bases at V and 0 bases at J, with 2 bases between. The CDR3 sequence is 13 residues long. Germline values: CDR1 SGHVS, CDR2 FQNEAQ. The entire variable domain, with the rest obtained from reference TRBV7-8 and TRBJ2-2, is as follows: GAGVSQSPRYKVAKRGQDVALRCDPISGHVSLFWYQQALGQGPEFLTYFQNEAQLDKSGLPSDRFFAERPEGSVSTLKIQRTQQEDSAVYLCASSLSNTGELFFGEGSRLTVL.

This chain uses TRBV6-5 with TRBJ1-4, with D perhaps TRBD1 (6 bases). The CDR3 contains 13 residues. Germline CDR1 is MNHEY and CDR2 is SVGAGI. The germline V and J ends were trimmed by 6 bases and 7 bases, with 12 bases remaining between them. As DNA, the CDR3 is TGTGCCAGCAGACTCGGACAGAGTGAAAAACTGTTTTTT. Its protein is CASRLGQSEKLFF.

This chain uses TRBV18 with TRBJ2-7; 9 bases agree with TRBD1. CDR3 length: 16 residues. J lost 5 bases, V lost 2 bases, and 10 bases had no gene match. CDR1 is KGHSH and CDR2 is LQKENI in the germline V gene. The chain's CDR3 is CASSPFSGTGYNEQYF. For the CDR3, the DNA is TGTGCCAGCTCACCATTCTCCGGGACAGGGTACAACGAGCAGTACTTC.